Listed below are T cell receptor beta chains from one sample, sequenced in a study of blood T cell repertoires in COVID-19. Data came from immunoSEQ multiplex PCR; TCRdb stores just in-frame clones and leaves some out. The sample holds around 320,000 clones, 65% to 90% seen once. Material for sequencing was peripheral blood. The receptors stem from a human donor in a cohort sampled during active COVID-19. Each CDR3 is given without its conserved first and last residue. Fields, in order: V gene, D gene, CDR3 protein. D genes are given only for firm matches.

TRBV30	NA	AWSPRHLYGYT
TRBV7-9	NA	ASTPKTGPWSPLH
TRBV11-2	TRBD2	ASSLRIPQSGDRIGELF
TRBV30	NA	AWSERTYEQY
TRBV5-4	TRBD2	ASSLPSGGADTQY
TRBV7-8	NA	ASSLAPGGTEAF
TRBV6-5	NA	ASSYAESPLH
TRBV6-5	TRBD2	ASTRLADRTDTQY
TRBV25-1	NA	ASKGGLNEQY
TRBV9	NA	ASSTGTYNEQF
TRBV6-5	TRBD1	ASTLRGQGAGEQY
TRBV5-1	TRBD1	ASSYTRDRFVGYT
TRBV6-5	TRBD1	AGRTGANEKLF
TRBV29-1	NA	SVEDSGLNTDTQY
TRBV2	TRBD2	ASTGTSLTVETQY
TRBV7-8	NA	ASSSTPYSNQPQH
TRBV5-1	NA	ASNPIPTNTGELF
TRBV27	NA	ASSLLNSPLH
TRBV5-6	NA	ASSASPGLDVTQY
TRBV9	NA	ASSVEGSGYEQY
TRBV5-1	NA	ASSLGHLGTDTQY
TRBV4-2	TRBD2	ASSPGGAAGANVLT
TRBV10-3	NA	AISLQGRSDEQY
TRBV30	NA	AWSVSGKRAF
TRBV12-3/TRBV12-4	NA	ASSLEGGETQY
TRBV14	NA	ASRQASTGELF
TRBV19	NA	ASSVQGLLSTEAF
TRBV4-1	NA	ASSQVGGEQDGYT
TRBV5-1	TRBD1	ASSDDRGQTGELF
TRBV7-3	NA	ASSLRDFTDTQY
TRBV27	NA	ASSLSRGGGGYT
TRBV18	NA	ASSPITGGANEKLF
TRBV4-1	NA	ASSQGLQGTTEAF
TRBV9	TRBD1	ASSVASTGGSYEQY
TRBV6-5	TRBD1	ASSYSTGETSYEQY
TRBV7-3	NA	ASSLVAAGELF
TRBV27	TRBD1	ASRAEQGFGSYGYT
TRBV2	NA	ASSLTGPGIQY
TRBV6-5	NA	ASTVGPRGVGYT
TRBV7-3	TRBD1	ASSSVRDRDEQF
TRBV3-1/TRBV3-2	NA	ASSQIREGKTEAF
TRBV7-9	NA	ASSPRDTNTGELF
TRBV3-1/TRBV3-2	NA	ASSQGATYEAF
TRBV12-2	NA	ASRLVPERLAKNIQY
TRBV19	NA	ASSIAGSLNDEQY
TRBV2	NA	ASSVQGNIQY
TRBV28	NA	ASSLLWSLGEVRNNYGYT
TRBV2	NA	ASRPVRGISGNTIY
TRBV9	NA	ASSARGQHNTGELF
TRBV7-6	NA	ASSVGPYSNQPQH
TRBV19	NA	ASSRRTDLQPQH
TRBV27	NA	ASSFTVNTEAF